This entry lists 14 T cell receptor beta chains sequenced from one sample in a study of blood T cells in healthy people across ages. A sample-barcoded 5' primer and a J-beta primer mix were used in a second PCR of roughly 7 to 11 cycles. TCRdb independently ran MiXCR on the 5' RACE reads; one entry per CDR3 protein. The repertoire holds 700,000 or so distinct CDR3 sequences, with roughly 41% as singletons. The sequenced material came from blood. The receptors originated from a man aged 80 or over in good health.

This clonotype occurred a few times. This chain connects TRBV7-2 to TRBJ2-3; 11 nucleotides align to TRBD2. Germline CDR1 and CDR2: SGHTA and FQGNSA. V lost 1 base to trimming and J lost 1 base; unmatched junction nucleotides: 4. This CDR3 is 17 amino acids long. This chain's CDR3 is CASSLGASGGRTDTQYF. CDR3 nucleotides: TGTGCCAGCAGCTTAGGTGCTAGCGGGGGGCGCACAGATACGCAGTATTTT.

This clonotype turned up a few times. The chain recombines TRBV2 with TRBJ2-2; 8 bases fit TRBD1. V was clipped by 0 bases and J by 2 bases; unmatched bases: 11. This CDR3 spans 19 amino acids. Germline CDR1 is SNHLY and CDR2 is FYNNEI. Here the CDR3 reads CASSEAIYRQGRNTGELFF. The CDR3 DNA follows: TGTGCCAGCAGTGAAGCGATTTACCGACAGGGGAGAAACACCGGGGAGCTGTTTTTT.

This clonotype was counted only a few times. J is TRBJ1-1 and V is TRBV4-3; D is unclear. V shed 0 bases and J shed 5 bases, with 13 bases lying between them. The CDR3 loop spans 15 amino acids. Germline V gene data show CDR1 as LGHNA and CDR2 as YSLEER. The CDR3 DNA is TGCGCCAGCAGCCAAGATACGACCCAGAATACTGAAGCTTTCTTT. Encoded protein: CASSQDTTQNTEAFF.

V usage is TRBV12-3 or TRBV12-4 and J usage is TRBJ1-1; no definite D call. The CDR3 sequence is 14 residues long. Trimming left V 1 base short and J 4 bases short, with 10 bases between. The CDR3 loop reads CASSLGQSGTEAFF. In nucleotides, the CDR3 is TGTGCCAGCAGTTTAGGCCAGTCAGGCACTGAAGCTTTCTTT.

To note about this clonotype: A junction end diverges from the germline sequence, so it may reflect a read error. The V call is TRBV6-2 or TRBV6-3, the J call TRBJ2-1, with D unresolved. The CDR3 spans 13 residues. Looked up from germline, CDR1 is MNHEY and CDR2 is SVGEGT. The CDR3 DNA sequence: TGTGCCAGCAGTTCCCAGACCTACAGTGAGCAGTTCTTC. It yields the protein CASSSQTYSEQFF.

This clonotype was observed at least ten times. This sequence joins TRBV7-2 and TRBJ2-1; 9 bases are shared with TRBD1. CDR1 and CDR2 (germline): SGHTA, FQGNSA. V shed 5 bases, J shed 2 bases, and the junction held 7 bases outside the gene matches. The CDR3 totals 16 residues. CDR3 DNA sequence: TGTGCCAGCAGCCCTCCCGGGACAGGGACCTACAATGAGCAGTTCTTC. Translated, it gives CASSPPGTGTYNEQFF.

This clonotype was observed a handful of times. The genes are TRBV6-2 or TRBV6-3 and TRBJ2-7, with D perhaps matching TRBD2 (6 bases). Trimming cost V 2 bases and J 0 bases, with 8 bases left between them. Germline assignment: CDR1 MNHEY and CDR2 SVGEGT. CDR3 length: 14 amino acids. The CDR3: CASSYGRLSYEQYF. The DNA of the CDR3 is TGTGCCAGCAGTTACGGGAGGCTCTCCTACGAGCAGTACTTC.

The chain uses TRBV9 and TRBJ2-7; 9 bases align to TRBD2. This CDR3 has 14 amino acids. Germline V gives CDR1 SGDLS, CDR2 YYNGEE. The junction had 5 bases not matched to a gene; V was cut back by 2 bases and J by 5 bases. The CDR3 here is CASSVLGTSNEQYF. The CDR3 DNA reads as TGTGCCAGCAGCGTCTTAGGGACTAGCAACGAGCAGTACTTC.

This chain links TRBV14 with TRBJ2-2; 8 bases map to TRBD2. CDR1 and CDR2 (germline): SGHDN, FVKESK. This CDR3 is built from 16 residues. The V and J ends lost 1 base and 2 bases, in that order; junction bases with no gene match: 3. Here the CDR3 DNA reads TGTGCCAGCAGCCAAGGGGGACTAGTTAACACCGGGGAGCTGTTTTTT. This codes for CASSQGGLVNTGELFF.

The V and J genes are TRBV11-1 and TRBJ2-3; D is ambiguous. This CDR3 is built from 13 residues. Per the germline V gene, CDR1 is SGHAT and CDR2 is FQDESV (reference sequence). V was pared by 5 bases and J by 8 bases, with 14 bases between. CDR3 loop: CASSPRQQATQYF. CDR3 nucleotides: TGTGCCAGCAGCCCCCGGCAGCAGGCTACGCAGTATTTT.

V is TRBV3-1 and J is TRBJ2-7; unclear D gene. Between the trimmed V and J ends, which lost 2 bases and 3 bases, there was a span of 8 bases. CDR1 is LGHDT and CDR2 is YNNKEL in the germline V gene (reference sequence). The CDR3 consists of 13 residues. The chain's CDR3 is CASSQREDYEQYF. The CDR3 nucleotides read TGTGCCAGCAGCCAACGAGAGGACTACGAGCAGTACTTC.

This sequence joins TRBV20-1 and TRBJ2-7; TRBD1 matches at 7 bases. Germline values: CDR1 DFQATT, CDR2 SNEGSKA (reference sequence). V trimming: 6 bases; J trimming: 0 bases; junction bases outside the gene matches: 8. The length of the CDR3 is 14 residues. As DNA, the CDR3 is TGCAGTGCCGTCACCGGGACAGCCTCCTACGAGCAGTACTTC. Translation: CSAVTGTASYEQYF.

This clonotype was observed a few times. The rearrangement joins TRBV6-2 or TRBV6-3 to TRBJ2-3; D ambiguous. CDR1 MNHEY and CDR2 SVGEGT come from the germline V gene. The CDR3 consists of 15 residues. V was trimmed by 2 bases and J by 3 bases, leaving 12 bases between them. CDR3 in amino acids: CASSYIARKTDTQYF. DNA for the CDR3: TGTGCCAGCAGTTACATCGCGCGAAAAACAGATACGCAGTATTTT.

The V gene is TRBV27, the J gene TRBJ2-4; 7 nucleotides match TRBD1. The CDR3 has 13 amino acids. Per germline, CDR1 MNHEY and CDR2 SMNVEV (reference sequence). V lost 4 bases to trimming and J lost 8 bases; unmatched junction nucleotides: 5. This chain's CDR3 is CASSWYRGDIQYF. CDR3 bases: TGTGCCAGCAGTTGGTACAGGGGAGACATTCAGTACTTC.